The sequence of this TCR beta chain was determined in a study of shared clonotypes between healthy human individuals. Study information: Donors consisted of a couple of women and three men between 18 and 49. Points from the study as a whole: Against clonotypes common to all four donors, non-shared ones had lower generation probabilities. Researchers sampled only blood; tissue repertoires likely differ.

The CDR3 is 18 amino acids. CDR1 is SGHRS, CDR2 YFSETQ, per germline. V lost 2 bases to trimming and J lost 0 bases; unmatched junction nucleotides: 5. As for this clone: The antigen remains unidentified.

An assay was performed, and its level was deep. Data came from immunoSEQ multiplex PCR; TCRdb stores just in-frame clones and leaves some out. The table records millions of clones, over 85% of them present only once. The receptor was derived from a man aged 18 to 29 in good health. Some clones in this sample may be carry-over from other donors' samples. The chain uses TRBV5-1 and TRBJ2-5, with TRBD2 matching 15 bases. Sequencing input: naive CD4+ T cells from PBMCs. Noted subset: CD45RA+ positively selected. The CDR3 region has the DNA TGCGCCAGCAGCTTAGGACTAGCGGGAGGGCTAAACCAAGAGACCCAGTACTTC. It codes for CASSLGLAGGLNQETQYF.